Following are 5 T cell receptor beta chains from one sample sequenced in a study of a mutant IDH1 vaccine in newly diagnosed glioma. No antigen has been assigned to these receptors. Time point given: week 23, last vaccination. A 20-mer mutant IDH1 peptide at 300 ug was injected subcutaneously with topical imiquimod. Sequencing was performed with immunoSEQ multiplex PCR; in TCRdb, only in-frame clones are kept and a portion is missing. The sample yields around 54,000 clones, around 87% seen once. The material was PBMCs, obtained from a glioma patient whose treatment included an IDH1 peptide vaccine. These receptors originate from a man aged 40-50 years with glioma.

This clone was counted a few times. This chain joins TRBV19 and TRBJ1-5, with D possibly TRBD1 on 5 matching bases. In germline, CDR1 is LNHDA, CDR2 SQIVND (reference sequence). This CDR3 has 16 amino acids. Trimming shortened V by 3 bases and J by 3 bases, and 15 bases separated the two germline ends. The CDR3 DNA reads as TGTGCCAGTAGTATCTACAAGGGGTATGACAATCAGCCCCAGCATTTT. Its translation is CASSIYKGYDNQPQHF.

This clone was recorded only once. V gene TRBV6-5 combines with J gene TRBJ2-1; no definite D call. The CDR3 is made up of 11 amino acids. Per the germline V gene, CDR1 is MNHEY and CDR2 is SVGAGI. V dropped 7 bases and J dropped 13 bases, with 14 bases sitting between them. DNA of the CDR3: TGTGCCAGCACCTACCGCGCTTCACAGTTCTTC. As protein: CASTYRASQFF.

In DNA, the CDR3 is TGCAGCGTTGCGGGGGACGGCTACACCTTC. Translated: CSVAGDGYTF. V is TRBV29-1 and J is TRBJ1-2, with TRBD1 as a possible D gene (5 bases). Germline loops: CDR1 SQVTM, CDR2 ANQGSEA. The CDR3 sequence is 10 residues long. V gave up 4 bases and J gave up 8 bases, with 8 bases separating them.

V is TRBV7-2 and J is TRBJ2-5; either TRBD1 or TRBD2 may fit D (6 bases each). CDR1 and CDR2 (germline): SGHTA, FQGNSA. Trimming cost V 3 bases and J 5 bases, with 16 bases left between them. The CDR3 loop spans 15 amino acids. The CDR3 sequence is CASSFQSGGGETQYF. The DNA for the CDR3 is TGTGCCAGCAGCTTTCAAAGCGGAGGGGGGGAGACCCAGTACTTC. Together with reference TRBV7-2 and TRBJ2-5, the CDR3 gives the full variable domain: GAGVSQSPSNKVTEKGKDVELRCDPISGHTALYWYRQSLGQGLEFLIYFQGNSAPDKSGLPSDRFSAERTGGSVSTLTIQRTQQEDSAVYLCASSFQSGGGETQYFGPGTRLLVL.

The DNA for the CDR3 is TGCAGCGCGTTACGGGCTTCGGGGGGCATTCAGTACTTC. Translated, it gives CSALRASGGIQYF. V and J are TRBV29-1 and TRBJ2-4; TRBD2 matches 7 bases. Germline-derived CDR1 and CDR2 are SQVTM and ANQGSEA. Trimming removed 7 bases from V and 9 bases from J; junction bases left unmatched: 12. The CDR3 loop spans 13 amino acids.